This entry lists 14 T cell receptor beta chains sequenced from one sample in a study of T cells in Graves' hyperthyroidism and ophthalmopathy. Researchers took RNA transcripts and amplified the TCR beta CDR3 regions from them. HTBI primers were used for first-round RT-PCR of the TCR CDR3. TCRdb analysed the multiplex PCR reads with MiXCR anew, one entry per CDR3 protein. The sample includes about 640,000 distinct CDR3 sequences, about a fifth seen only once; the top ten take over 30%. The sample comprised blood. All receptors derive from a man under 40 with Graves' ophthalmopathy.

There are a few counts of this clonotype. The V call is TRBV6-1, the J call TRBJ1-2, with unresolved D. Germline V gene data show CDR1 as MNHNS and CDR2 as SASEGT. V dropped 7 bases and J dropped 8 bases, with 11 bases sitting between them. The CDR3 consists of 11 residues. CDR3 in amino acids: CASMDLSGYTF. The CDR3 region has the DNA TGTGCCAGCATGGATTTATCGGGCTACACCTTC.

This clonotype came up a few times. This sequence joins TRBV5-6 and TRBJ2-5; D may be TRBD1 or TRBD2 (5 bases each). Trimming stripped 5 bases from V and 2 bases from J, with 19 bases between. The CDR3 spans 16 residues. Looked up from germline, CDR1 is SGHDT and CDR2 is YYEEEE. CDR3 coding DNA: TGTGCCAGCAGTTTTCCCTGGACCGAGGGGCAAGAGACCCAGTACTTC. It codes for CASSFPWTEGQETQYF.

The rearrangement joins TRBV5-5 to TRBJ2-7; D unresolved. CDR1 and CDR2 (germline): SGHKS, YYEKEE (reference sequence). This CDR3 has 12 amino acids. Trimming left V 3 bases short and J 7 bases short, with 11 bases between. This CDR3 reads CASSWQRGEQYF. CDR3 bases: TGTGCCAGCAGCTGGCAACGTGGTGAGCAGTACTTC.

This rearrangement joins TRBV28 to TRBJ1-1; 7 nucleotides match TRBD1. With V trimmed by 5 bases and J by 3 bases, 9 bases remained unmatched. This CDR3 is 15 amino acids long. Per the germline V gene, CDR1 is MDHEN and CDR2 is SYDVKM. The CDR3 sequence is CASSPQGGGDTEAFF. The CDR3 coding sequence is TGTGCCAGCAGTCCCCAGGGGGGGGGGGACACTGAAGCTTTCTTT.

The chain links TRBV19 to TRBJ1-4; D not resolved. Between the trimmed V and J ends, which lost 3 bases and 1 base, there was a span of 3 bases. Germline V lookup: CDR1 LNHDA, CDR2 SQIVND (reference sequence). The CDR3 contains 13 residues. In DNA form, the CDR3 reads TGTGCCAGTAGTATCAGAACTAATGAAAAACTGTTTTTT. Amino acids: CASSIRTNEKLFF.

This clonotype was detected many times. Written as DNA, the CDR3 is TGTGCCAGCAGCCTTTGGTCAGGGCGCACAGATACGCAGTATTTT. Translated: CASSLWSGRTDTQYF. The rearrangement links TRBV7-2 to TRBJ2-3; the D gene is possibly TRBD1 (5 bases). V gave up 5 bases and J gave up 1 base, with 13 bases separating them. Per germline, CDR1 SGHTA and CDR2 FQGNSA. CDR3 size: 15 residues.

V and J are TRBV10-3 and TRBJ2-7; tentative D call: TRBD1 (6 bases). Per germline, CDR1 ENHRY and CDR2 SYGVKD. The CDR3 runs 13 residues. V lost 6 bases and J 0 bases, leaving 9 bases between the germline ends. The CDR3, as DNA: TGTGCCATCAGAGCAGGGGACTCCTACGAGCAGTACTTC. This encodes CAIRAGDSYEQYF.

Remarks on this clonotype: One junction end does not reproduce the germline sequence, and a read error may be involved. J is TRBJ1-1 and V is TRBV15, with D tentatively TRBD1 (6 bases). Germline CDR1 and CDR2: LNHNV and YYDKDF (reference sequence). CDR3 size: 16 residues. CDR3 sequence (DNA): TGTGCCACCAGCAGGCTTCTACAGGGTGCGAACACTGGAGCTTTCTTT. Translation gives CATSRLLQGANTGAFF.

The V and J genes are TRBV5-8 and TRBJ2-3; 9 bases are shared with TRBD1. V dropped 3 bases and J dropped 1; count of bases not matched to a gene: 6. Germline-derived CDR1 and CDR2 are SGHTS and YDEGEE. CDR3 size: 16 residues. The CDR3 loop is CASSSDRGVRTDTQYF. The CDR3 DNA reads TGTGCCAGCAGCTCCGACAGGGGGGTACGCACAGATACGCAGTATTTT.

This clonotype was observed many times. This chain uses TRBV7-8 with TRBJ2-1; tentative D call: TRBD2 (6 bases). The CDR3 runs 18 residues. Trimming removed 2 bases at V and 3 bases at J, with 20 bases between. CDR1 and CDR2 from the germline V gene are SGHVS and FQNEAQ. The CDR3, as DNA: TGTGCCAGCAGCTTAAGGCCTGCGGGGAACCTCCGCTACAATGAGCAGTTCTTC. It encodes CASSLRPAGNLRYNEQFF.

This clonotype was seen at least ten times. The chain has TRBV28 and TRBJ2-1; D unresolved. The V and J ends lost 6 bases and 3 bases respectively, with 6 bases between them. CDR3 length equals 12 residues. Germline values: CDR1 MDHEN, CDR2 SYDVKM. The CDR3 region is CASSSYYNEQFF. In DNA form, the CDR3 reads TGTGCCAGCAGCTCCTACTACAATGAGCAGTTCTTC.

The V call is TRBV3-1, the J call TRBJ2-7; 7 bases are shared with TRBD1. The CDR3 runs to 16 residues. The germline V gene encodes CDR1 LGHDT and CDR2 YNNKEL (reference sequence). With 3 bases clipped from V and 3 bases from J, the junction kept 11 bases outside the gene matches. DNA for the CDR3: TGTGCCAGCAGCCAGGATACCGGGACAGCTATCTACGAGCAGTACTTC. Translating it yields CASSQDTGTAIYEQYF.

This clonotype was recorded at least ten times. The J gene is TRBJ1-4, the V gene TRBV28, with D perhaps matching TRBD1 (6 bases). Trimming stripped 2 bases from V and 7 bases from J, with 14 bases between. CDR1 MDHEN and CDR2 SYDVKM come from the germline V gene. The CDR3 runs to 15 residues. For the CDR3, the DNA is TGTGCCAGCAGTTTAGGAGGGGGTGTAGGTGAAAAACTGTTTTTT. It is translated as CASSLGGGVGEKLFF.

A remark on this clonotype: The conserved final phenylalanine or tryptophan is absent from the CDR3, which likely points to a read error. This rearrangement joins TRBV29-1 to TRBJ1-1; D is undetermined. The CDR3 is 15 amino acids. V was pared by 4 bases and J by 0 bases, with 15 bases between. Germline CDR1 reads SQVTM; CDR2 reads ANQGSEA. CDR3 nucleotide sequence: TGCAGCGTTGGGGCTCAGTCCTTAATGAACACTGAAGCTTTCCTT. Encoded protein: CSVGAQSLMNTEAFL.